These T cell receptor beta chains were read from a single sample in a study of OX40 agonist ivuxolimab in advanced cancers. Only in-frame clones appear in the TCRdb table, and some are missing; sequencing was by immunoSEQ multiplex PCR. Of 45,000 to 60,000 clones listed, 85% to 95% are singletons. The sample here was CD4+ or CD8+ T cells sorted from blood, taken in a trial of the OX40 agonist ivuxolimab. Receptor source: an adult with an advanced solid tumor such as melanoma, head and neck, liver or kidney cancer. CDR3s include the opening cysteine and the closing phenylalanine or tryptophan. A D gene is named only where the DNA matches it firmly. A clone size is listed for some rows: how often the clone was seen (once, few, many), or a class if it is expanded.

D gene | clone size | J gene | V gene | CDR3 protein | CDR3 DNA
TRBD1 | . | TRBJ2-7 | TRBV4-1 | CASSQSDRATYEQYF | TGCGCCAGCAGCCAATCGGACAGGGCAACCTACGAGCAGTACTTC
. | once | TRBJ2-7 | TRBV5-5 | CASSEPGLGYEQYF | TGTGCCAGCAGCGAACCGGGACTGGGCTACGAGCAGTACTTC
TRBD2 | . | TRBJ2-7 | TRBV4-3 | CASSQVASGSYEQYF | TGCGCCAGCAGCCAAGTGGCTAGCGGGAGCTACGAGCAGTACTTC
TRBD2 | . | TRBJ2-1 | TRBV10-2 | CASSGLAGAPYNEQFF | TGCGCCAGCAGTGGACTAGCGGGAGCCCCCTACAATGAGCAGTTCTTC
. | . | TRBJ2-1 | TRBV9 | CASSVAAIRQTYNEQFF | TGTGCCAGCAGCGTAGCGGCCATCCGACAGACGTACAATGAGCAGTTCTTC
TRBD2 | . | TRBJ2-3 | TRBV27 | CASSPLAPLAGGADTQYF | TGTGCCAGCAGTCCCTTGGCCCCACTAGCGGGAGGCGCAGATACGCAGTATTTT
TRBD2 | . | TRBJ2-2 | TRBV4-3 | CASSQSGLAGEGNTGELFF | TGCGCCAGCAGCCAATCGGGACTAGCGGGAGAAGGAAACACCGGGGAGCTGTTTTTT
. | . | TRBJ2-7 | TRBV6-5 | CASSFSPGEQYF | TGTGCCAGCAGTTTCTCCCCGGGCGAGCAGTACTTC
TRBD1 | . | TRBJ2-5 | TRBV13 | CASSSNPGTGVGWETQYF | TGTGCCAGCAGCTCAAACCCCGGGACAGGGGTTGGGTGGGAGACCCAGTACTTC
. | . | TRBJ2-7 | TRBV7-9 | CASSMSAYEQYF | TGTGCCAGCAGCATGTCAGCCTACGAGCAGTACTTC
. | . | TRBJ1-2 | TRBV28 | CATLRGTDVVGYTF | TGTGCCACTCTCCGAGGGACGGACGTAGTAGGCTACACCTTC
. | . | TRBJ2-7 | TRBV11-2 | CASSLVGDTYEQYF | TGTGCCAGCAGCTTAGTGGGGGACACCTACGAGCAGTACTTC
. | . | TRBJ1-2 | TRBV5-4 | CASTVGGLGYTF | TGTGCCAGCACCGTAGGGGGTCTTGGCTACACCTTC
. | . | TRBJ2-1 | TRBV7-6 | CASSLVGPLGDEQFF | TGTGCCAGCAGCTTAGTTGGCCCCTTAGGGGATGAGCAGTTCTTC
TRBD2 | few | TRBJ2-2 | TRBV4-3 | CASSQGRRGGRWTGELFF | TGCGCCAGCAGCCAGGGTCGCAGGGGCGGGAGGTGGACCGGGGAGCTGTTTTTT
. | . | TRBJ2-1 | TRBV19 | CASSLMTGGGTNEQFF | TGTGCCAGTAGTTTAATGACAGGCGGAGGAACGAATGAGCAGTTCTTC
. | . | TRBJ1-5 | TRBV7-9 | CASSLLGGVQPQHF | TGTGCCAGCAGCTTATTGGGGGGGGTGCAGCCCCAGCATTTT
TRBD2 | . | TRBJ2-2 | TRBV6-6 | CASSYAGGGTGELFF | TGTGCCAGCAGTTACGCGGGGGGCGGCACCGGGGAGCTGTTTTTT
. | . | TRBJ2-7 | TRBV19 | CASSRGDREQYF | TGTGCCAGTAGTAGGGGTGATCGCGAGCAGTACTTC
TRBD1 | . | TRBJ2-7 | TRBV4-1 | CASSHKTGDSYEQYF | TGCGCCAGCAGCCACAAGACAGGGGATTCCTACGAGCAGTACTTC
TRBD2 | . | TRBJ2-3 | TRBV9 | CASSVSGGVSDTQYF | TGTGCCAGCAGCGTCAGCGGGGGCGTATCAGATACGCAGTATTTT
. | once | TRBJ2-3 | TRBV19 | CATVSGRGDTQYF | TGTGCCACCGTGAGCGGCCGCGGGGATACGCAGTATTTT
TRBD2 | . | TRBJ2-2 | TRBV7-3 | CASSFTPIDSGSGTGELFF | TGTGCCAGCAGCTTTACGCCGATCGATAGCGGGAGTGGCACCGGGGAGCTGTTTTTT
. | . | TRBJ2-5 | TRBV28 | CASSTADISQETQYF | TGTGCCAGCAGCACGGCGGACATCTCCCAAGAGACCCAGTACTTC
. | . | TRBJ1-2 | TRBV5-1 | CASSTTWDGSNYGYTF | TGCGCCAGCAGCACAACCTGGGACGGATCAAACTATGGCTACACCTTC
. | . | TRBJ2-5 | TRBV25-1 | CASSEEYRGETQYF | TGTGCCAGCAGTGAAGAGTACCGGGGAGAGACCCAGTACTTC
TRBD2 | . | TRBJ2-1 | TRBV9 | CASTRASGSNEQFF | TGTGCCAGCACGCGGGCTAGCGGCAGCAATGAGCAGTTCTTC
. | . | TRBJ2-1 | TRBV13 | CASSLGRNEQFF | TGTGCCAGCAGCTTGGGGAGGAATGAGCAGTTCTTC
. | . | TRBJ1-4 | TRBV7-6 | CASSLKTAAEKLFF | TGTGCCAGCAGCTTAAAGACAGCAGCTGAAAAACTGTTTTTT
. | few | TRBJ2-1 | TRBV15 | CATSRGEEVGEQFF | TGTGCCACCAGCAGAGGGGAGGAGGTGGGTGAGCAGTTCTTC
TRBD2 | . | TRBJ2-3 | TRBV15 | CATSRVGLAGQRIDTQYF | TGTGCCACCAGCAGAGTAGGACTAGCGGGCCAACGAATAGATACGCAGTATTTT
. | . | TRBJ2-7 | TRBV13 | CASSATRPGVYEQYF | TGTGCCAGCAGCGCCACGCGCCCGGGGGTCTACGAGCAGTACTTC
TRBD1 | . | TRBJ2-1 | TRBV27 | CASSPTDRVGNEQFF | TGTGCCAGCAGTCCCACGGACAGGGTCGGAAATGAGCAGTTCTTC
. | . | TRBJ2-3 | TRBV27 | CASSLVTRADTQYF | TGTGCCAGCAGTCTCGTAACACGCGCAGATACGCAGTATTTT
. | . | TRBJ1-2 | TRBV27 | CASSSQGQLLVYGYTF | TGTGCCAGCAGTTCCCAAGGACAGCTCCTGGTCTATGGCTACACCTTC
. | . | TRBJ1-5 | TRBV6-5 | CASSYTRGGNQPQHF | TGTGCCAGCAGTTACACCAGGGGCGGCAATCAGCCCCAGCATTTT
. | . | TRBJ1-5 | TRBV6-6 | CASSYETAYSNQPQHF | TGTGCCAGCAGTTACGAAACAGCTTATAGCAATCAGCCCCAGCATTTT
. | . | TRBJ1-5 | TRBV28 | CASSLHGGGNQPQHF | TGTGCCAGCAGTTTACATGGGGGCGGCAATCAGCCCCAGCATTTT
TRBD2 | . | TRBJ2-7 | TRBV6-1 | CASSVFSGSSYEQYF | TGTGCCAGCAGTGTTTTTAGCGGGAGCTCCTACGAGCAGTACTTC